The TCR beta chain described here comes from a study of T cell repertoires in cytomegalovirus infection. Study summary: An indication of both CMV infection and matching HLA type came from public TCR beta signatures. Broader study findings: People with CMV and the relevant HLA were identified by cumulative public TCR beta family frequency.

In TCRdb, the reads were re-called with MiXCR into one record per CDR3 protein. The sample yields 370,000 or so distinct CDR3 sequences, roughly 34% seen once. This clonotype has ten or more counts. Its antigen is unknown. Germline V gene lookup returns CDR1 SGHVS and CDR2 FNYEAQ. CDR3 length equals 13 residues. Trimming shortened V by 5 bases and J by 2 bases, and 9 bases separated the two germline ends. Sequencing was performed on cultured PBMCs, taken from culture after CMV antigen stimulation. V and J are TRBV7-6 and TRBJ2-5, with D perhaps matching TRBD2 (6 bases). This TCR was recovered from a human donor in good health (CMV status not recorded). Some clones in this sample may be carry-over from other donors' samples. DNA of the CDR3: TGTGCCAGCAGCATGGGGAGGCAAGAGACCCAGTACTTC. Encoded protein: CASSMGRQETQYF.